This T cell receptor beta chain was captured by sequencing in a study of blood T cells in healthy people across ages. With a J-beta primer mix and a sample-barcoded 5' primer, a second PCR ran about 7 to 11 cycles. TCRdb processed the 5' RACE reads anew with MiXCR; each CDR3 protein has one entry. The data show hundreds of thousands of distinct CDR3 sequences, around two fifths seen once. The CDR3 runs to 13 residues. Germline assignment: CDR1 DFQATT and CDR2 SNEGSKA (reference sequence). This clonotype was seen once. This TCR derives from a man aged 60 to 75 in good health. The chain joins TRBV20-1 to TRBJ1-5; D may be TRBD1 (5 bases). The sequenced sample consisted of blood. CDR3 DNA: TGCAGCGCGATAACAGGACCTAATCAGCCCCAGCATTTT. Amino acids: CSAITGPNQPQHF.